This TCR beta chain was recovered during a study of cytomegalovirus exposure and HLA in healthy donors (dated by TCRdb to 2016 to 2017). About the study as a whole: According to a later analysis, one platform produced both the 100 to 150 validation repertoires and the 670 or so repertoires of the first cohort. The study aimed to test whether cataloging public T cell receptors could reveal signatures of past pathogen exposure. A separate validation cohort of roughly 120 different subjects was used in addition to the 666-subject first cohort. To predict cytomegalovirus infection status, the study brought together high-throughput TCR immunosequencing, statistical association of individual TCRs with disease status, and machine learning. The paper's findings and limits, for the study overall: The authors suggested that the approach could potentially be extended to other disease states and immunological phenotypes. A later analysis lacked HLA typing for the validation cohort, so it scored co-occurrence in that cohort across all 110 or so repertoires. In both the original and validation cohorts, the classifier was reported to diagnose cytomegalovirus status with high specificity and sensitivity. While some public TCRs were present in many individuals, most TCR sequences turned up only very rarely across donors. A few of the identified cytomegalovirus-associated TCR beta chains were confirmed in vitro to be specific for cytomegalovirus antigens. The study listed 150 to 200 TCR beta chains as associated with cytomegalovirus. In a later analysis, TCRs clustered in the first cohort were found to also tend to co-occur in the approximately 120 validation repertoires, with around 94% of cluster scores above 0.

About this clone: Its specific antigen is unknown. Per-nucleotide qualities are absent, and no much larger clonotype sits a single base away.

Receptor libraries were prepared by the immunoSEQ multiplex PCR assay. The study's processing was this. To diagnose cytomegalovirus status from the catalog of TCR beta chain sequences, a statistical classification framework was built. Entries here come from immuneACCESS through TCRdb and include only in-frame sequences with V and J called. Some clones fail to appear in such tables; in the studies checked, an unresolved V gene covers under half of the shortfall, and the cause of the remainder is unknown. The DNA gave D and trimming, while V, J and clone size come from that table. This sample gives 200,000 or so clones in total; about 90% of them show up just once. 1% to 1.2% of the sample rests with the top ten. The donors were included in the validation cohort of over a hundred subjects, a group kept apart from the roughly 730-subject first cohort. In the germline V gene (reference sequence), CDR1 corresponds to LNHDA and CDR2 to SQIVND. From its cysteine to its phenylalanine, the CDR3 spans 14 amino acids. Only the CDR3 DNA stays, 42 bases, in frame from base 1. At the junction V is shortened by 3 bases and J by 7 bases, with 15 bases in between.

Recombination joined TRBV19 with TRBJ1-2; the D gene assignment is ambiguous. This clonotype originated in a woman aged 18-29 years in good health and CMV-seronegative. Specimen: PBMCs. The sequenced DNA: TGTGCCAGTAGTATTGAGGGCCGTTCCTCTGGCTACACCTTC. It is translated as CASSIEGRSSGYTF.